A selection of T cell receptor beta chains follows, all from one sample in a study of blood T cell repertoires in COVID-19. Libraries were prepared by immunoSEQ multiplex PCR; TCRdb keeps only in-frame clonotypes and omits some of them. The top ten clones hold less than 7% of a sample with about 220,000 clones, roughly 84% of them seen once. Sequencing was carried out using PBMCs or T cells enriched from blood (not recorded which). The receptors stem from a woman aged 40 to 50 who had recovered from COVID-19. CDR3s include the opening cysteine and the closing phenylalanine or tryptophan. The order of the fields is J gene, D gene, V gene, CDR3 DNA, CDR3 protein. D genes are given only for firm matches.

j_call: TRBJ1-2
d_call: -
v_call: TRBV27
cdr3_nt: TGTGCCAGCAGTTTGACGGGGGTCTATGGCTACACCTTC
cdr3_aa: CASSLTGVYGYTF

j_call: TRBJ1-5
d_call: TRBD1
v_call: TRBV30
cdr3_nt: TGTGCCTGGAGTGGGAAAGGGACAGGGAACCAGCCCCAGCATTTT
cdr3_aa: CAWSGKGTGNQPQHF

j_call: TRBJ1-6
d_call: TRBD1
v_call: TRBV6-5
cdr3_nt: TGTGCCAGCAGTTACTCGGACAGGGTGGACTCACCCCTCCACTTT
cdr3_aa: CASSYSDRVDSPLHF

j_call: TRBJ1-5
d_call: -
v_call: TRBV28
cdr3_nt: TGTGCCAGCAGCTCTTACAGGGAGAGGCCCCAGCATTTT
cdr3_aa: CASSSYRERPQHF

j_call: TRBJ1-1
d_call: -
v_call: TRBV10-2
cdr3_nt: TGCGCCAGCAGCTCCCAGATGAACACTGAAGCTTTCTTT
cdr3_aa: CASSSQMNTEAFF

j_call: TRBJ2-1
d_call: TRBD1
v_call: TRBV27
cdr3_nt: TGTGCCAGCAGCGGACAGGGGTCATCCTACAATGAGCAGTTCTTC
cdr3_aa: CASSGQGSSYNEQFF

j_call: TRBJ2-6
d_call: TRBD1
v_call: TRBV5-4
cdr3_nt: TGTGCCAGCAGCACAGGGGGTCGTGGGGCCAACGTCCTGACTTTC
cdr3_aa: CASSTGGRGANVLTF

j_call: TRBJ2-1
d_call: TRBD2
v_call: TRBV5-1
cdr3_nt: TGCGCCAGCAGCGGAGGACTAGCGGGATTCAATGAGCAGTTCTTC
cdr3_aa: CASSGGLAGFNEQFF

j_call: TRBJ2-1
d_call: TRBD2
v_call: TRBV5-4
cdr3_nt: TGTGCCAGCAGCTCTCTAGCGGGAGGCTACAATGAGCAGTTCTTC
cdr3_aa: CASSSLAGGYNEQFF

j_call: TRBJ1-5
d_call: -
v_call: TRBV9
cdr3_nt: TGTGCCAGCAGCCCCACAGGGAGTGAGACTCAGCCCCAGCATTTT
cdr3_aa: CASSPTGSETQPQHF

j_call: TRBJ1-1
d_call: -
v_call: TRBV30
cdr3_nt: TGTGCCTGGAGTGCCCTCGGGGGGACTGAAGCTTTCTTT
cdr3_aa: CAWSALGGTEAFF

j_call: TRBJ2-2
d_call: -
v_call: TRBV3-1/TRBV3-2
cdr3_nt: TGTGCCAGCAGCCAAAGAGGAGCCGGGGAGCTGTTTTTT
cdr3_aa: CASSQRGAGELFF

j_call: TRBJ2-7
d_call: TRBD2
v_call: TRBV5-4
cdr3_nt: TGTGCCAGCTCCTCCCCCGCTAGCGGGAGGGCCATCGAGCAGTACTTC
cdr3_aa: CASSSPASGRAIEQYF

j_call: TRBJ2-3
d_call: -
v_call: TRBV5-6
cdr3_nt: TGTGCCAGCTTGGAGGGGTCGAGCACAGATACGCAGTATTTT
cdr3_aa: CASLEGSSTDTQYF

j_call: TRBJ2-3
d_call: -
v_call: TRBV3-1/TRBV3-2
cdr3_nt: TGTGCCAGCAGCCTTGGCGGAGGACGCCAAGATACGCAGTATTTT
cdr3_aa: CASSLGGGRQDTQYF

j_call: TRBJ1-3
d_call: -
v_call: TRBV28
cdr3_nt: TGTGCCAGCAGTTCCCGCGCACAGGGATCCGGAAACACCATATATTTT
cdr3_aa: CASSSRAQGSGNTIYF

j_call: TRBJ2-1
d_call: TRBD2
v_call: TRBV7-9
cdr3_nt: TGTGCCAGCAGCCGACTAGCGGGGTCCCTAGATGAGCAGTTCTTC
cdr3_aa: CASSRLAGSLDEQFF

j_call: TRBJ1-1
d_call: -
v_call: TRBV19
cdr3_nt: TGTGCCAGCCACGATCAGTCCACTGAAGCTTTCTTT
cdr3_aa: CASHDQSTEAFF

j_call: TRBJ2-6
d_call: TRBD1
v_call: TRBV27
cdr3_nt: TGTGCCAGCAGCCGACTCCAGGGGGCACTCTCTGGGGCCAACGTCCTGACTTTC
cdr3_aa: CASSRLQGALSGANVLTF

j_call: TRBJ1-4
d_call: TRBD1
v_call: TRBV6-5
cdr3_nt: TGTGCCAGCAGGCTCCGGGACAGGGATGAAAAACTGTTTTTT
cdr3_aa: CASRLRDRDEKLFF

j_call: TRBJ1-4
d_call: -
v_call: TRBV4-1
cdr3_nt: TGCGCCAGCAGCCGGGGCGCCGCCAGGGTTAATGAAAAACTGTTTTTT
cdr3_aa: CASSRGAARVNEKLFF

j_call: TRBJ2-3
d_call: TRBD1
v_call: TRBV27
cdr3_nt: TGTGCCAGCAGTCACACCCGGGACAGCCTCACAGATACGCAGTATTTT
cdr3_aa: CASSHTRDSLTDTQYF

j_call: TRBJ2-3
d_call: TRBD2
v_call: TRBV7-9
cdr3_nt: TGTGCCACAGGGCCTAGCGGGAACACAGATACGCAGTATTTT
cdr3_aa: CATGPSGNTDTQYF

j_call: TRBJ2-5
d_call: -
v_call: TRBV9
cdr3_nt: TGTGCCAGCAGCCCAAGTTTTGTCAGGGAGACCCAGTACTTC
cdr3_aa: CASSPSFVRETQYF